A single sample is the source of the 27 T cell receptor beta chains below, sequenced in a study of blood T cell repertoires in COVID-19. Profiling relied on immunoSEQ multiplex PCR, and the TCRdb table lists in-frame clones only, not all of them. This table has about 180,000 clones, under 90% appearing once. The sample was peripheral blood. Receptors originate from a person aged 70 to 85 with COVID-19, enrolled during active disease.

The chain combines TRBV3-1 (or the pseudogene TRBV3-2) with TRBJ1-4, with a weak D call TRBD1 (5 bases). Germline V lookup: CDR1 LGHDT, CDR2 YNNKEL (reference sequence). The CDR3 is made up of 17 amino acids. With 4 bases removed from V and 0 bases from J, the gap between germline ends came to 15 bases. The chain's CDR3 is CASSRAGPFATNEKLFF. The CDR3 coding sequence is TGTGCCAGCAGCCGGGCAGGGCCGTTTGCAACTAATGAAAAACTGTTTTTT.

V gene TRBV9 combines with J gene TRBJ1-1; 9 nucleotides agree with TRBD1. V was pared by 3 bases and J by 1 base, with 4 bases of the junction left unmatched. The length of the CDR3 is 15 residues. Germline V gene lookup returns CDR1 SGDLS and CDR2 YYNGEE. Here the CDR3 reads CASSAHRGRNTEAFF. The DNA for the CDR3 is TGTGCCAGCAGCGCCCACAGGGGGCGGAACACTGAAGCTTTCTTT.

The chain joins TRBV5-4 to TRBJ1-2, with 9 bases lining up with TRBD1. The CDR3 is 14 residues long. V lost 6 bases to trimming and J lost 4 bases; unmatched junction nucleotides: 7. Germline CDR1 and CDR2: SGHNT and YYREEE (reference sequence). In DNA form, the CDR3 reads TGTGCCAGCAACCAGGACAGGGGCGTCTATGGCTACACCTTC. It encodes CASNQDRGVYGYTF.

This clone was detected once. This rearrangement joins TRBV7-2 to TRBJ1-3; D not resolved. This CDR3 spans 16 amino acids. Trimming left V 1 base short and J 4 bases short, with 14 bases between. Germline V gives CDR1 SGHTA, CDR2 FQGNSA. The CDR3 DNA follows: TGTGCCAGCAGCTTAGGTCCCCTCCGGGTGGGAAACACCATATATTTT. Amino acids: CASSLGPLRVGNTIYF.

This chain uses TRBV6-2 or TRBV6-3 with TRBJ1-5; maybe TRBD1 (6 bases). The V gene's germline CDR1 is MNHEY and CDR2 SVGEGT. The CDR3 has 19 amino acids. Trimming took 6 bases from V and 0 from J, leaving 24 bases between them. Here the CDR3 DNA reads TGTGCCAGCAGCTCCCTCGCTAGGGGGATTTACTATAGCAATCAGCCCCAGCATTTT. It yields the protein CASSSLARGIYYSNQPQHF.

The chain combines TRBV27 with TRBJ2-5; weak D call: TRBD1 (5 bases). Deletions cut 1 base from V and 0 bases from J, with 6 bases between. Germline lookup yields CDR1 MNHEY and CDR2 SMNVEV (reference sequence). The CDR3 is 14 residues long. CDR3 sequence reads: CASSLWGNQETQYF. For the CDR3, the DNA is TGTGCCAGCAGTTTATGGGGCAACCAAGAGACCCAGTACTTC.

Comments on this clone: Germline is not matched at one junction end, which may reflect a read error. This rearrangement joins TRBV6-2 or TRBV6-3 to TRBJ1-1; no firm D call. The CDR3 loop spans 11 amino acids. The germline V gene encodes CDR1 MNHEY and CDR2 SVGEGT. The CDR3 spells CASSYVGEVFF. The CDR3 nucleotides read TGTGCCAGCAGTTACGTCGGGGAAGTTTTCTTT.

The V and J genes are TRBV7-9 and TRBJ2-7; the D is unclear. Trimming took off 4 bases at V and 6 bases at J, with 19 bases between the two ends. Germline V gene lookup returns CDR1 SEHNR and CDR2 FQNEAQ (reference sequence). The CDR3 is 15 residues long. CDR3 nucleotide sequence: TGTGCCAGCAGCTCAGCCGTTGAGGTTGAGTTCGAGCAGTACTTC. This codes for CASSSAVEVEFEQYF.

A single count supports this clone. The chain joins TRBV10-3 to TRBJ2-2, with 9 positions matching TRBD2. Germline lookup yields CDR1 ENHRY and CDR2 SYGVKD. V trimming: 3 bases; J trimming: 8 bases; junction bases outside the gene matches: 10. The CDR3 loop spans 16 amino acids. As DNA, the CDR3 is TGTGCCATCAGTGATGGGCGCCGAGCGGGAGGAGGGGAGCTGTTTTTT. This encodes CAISDGRRAGGGELFF.

The chain joins TRBV4-3 to TRBJ1-2; a weak D match, TRBD1 (5 bases). The V end lost 3 bases, the J end lost 4 bases, and 9 bases lay between the germline ends. In germline, CDR1 is LGHNA, CDR2 YSLEER. The CDR3 has 13 residues. The CDR3 is CASSQTVGYGYTF. The CDR3, as DNA: TGCGCCAGCAGCCAGACAGTTGGCTATGGCTACACCTTC.

This sequence joins TRBV3-1 (or the pseudogene TRBV3-2) and TRBJ1-2, with D possibly matching TRBD1 (5 bases). Germline CDR1 and CDR2: LGHDT and YNNKEL (reference sequence). V lost 3 bases and J lost 3, with 26 bases in between. This CDR3 has 19 residues. CDR3 DNA sequence: TGTGCCAGCAGCCACTCCCCCAGGCAGGGCCTTCAAAGGTACTATGGCTACACCTTC. Amino acid sequence: CASSHSPRQGLQRYYGYTF.

The chain uses TRBV5-1 and TRBJ1-2; perhaps TRBD1 as D (6 bases). The CDR3 sequence is 13 residues long. Germline V gene sequence: CDR1 SGHRS, CDR2 YFSETQ. The V gene lost 2 bases and the J gene lost 6 bases, with 11 bases spanning the gap. The CDR3 DNA sequence: TGCGCCAGCAGCTTACAGGGTTCCGATGGCTACACCTTC. Its translation: CASSLQGSDGYTF.

This chain's CDR3 is CASSEYVDQPQHF. As DNA, the CDR3 is TGTGCCAGCAGTGAATACGTAGATCAGCCCCAGCATTTT. The J gene is TRBJ1-5, the V gene TRBV2; D is unclear. V lost 2 bases, J lost 5 bases, and 7 bases lay in between. The length of the CDR3 is 13 residues. Per the germline V gene, CDR1 is SNHLY and CDR2 is FYNNEI.

The chain has TRBV19 and TRBJ2-7; 11 bases are shared with TRBD2. The CDR3 covers 13 residues. CDR1 LNHDA and CDR2 SQIVND come from the germline V gene (reference sequence). V dropped 8 bases and J dropped 6; count of bases not matched to a gene: 6. For the CDR3, the DNA is TGTGCCAGTGGCGGGCTAGCGGGAGGCGAGCAGTACTTC. Protein: CASGGLAGGEQYF.

The rearrangement joins TRBV4-3 to TRBJ2-7; D gene unclear. V lost 0 bases and J 4 bases, leaving 10 bases between the germline ends. This CDR3 region has 14 residues. CDR1 is LGHNA, CDR2 YSLEER, per germline. DNA of the CDR3: TGCGCCAGCAGCCAAGATCCCGGGTTTTACGAGCAGTACTTC. The encoded protein is CASSQDPGFYEQYF.

J is TRBJ2-5 and V is TRBV2; D remains ambiguous. V lost 8 bases and J 4 bases, leaving 14 bases between the germline ends. This CDR3 is built from 13 residues. Looked up from germline, CDR1 is SNHLY and CDR2 is FYNNEI. The CDR3 DNA is TGTGCCAGCGGTCTCCCTAGTCGAGAGACCCAGTACTTC. This encodes CASGLPSRETQYF.

This clone was picked up a small number of times. The gene calls are TRBV9 and TRBJ1-6, with 10 bases lining up with TRBD1. CDR1 is SGDLS, CDR2 YYNGEE, per germline. V lost 6 bases, J lost 4 bases, and 13 bases stayed unmatched. There are 18 residues in the CDR3. The CDR3 bases are TGTGCCAGCAACCCCGGCCCGACAGGGGGCGGTTATAATTCACCCCTCCACTTT. Its protein is CASNPGPTGGGYNSPLHF. Drawing the rest from reference TRBV9 and TRBJ1-6, the complete variable domain is DSGVTQTPKHLITATGQRVTLRCSPRSGDLSVYWYQQSLDQGLQFLIQYYNGEERAKGNILERFSAQQFPDLHSELNLSSLELGDSALYFCASNPGPTGGGYNSPLHFGNGTRLTVT.

The rearrangement uses TRBV29-1 and TRBJ1-6; D remains ambiguous. Germline V gene lookup returns CDR1 SQVTM and CDR2 ANQGSEA. Trimming shortened V by 0 bases and J by 9 bases, and 9 bases separated the two germline ends. The CDR3 runs 13 residues. CDR3: CSVEDSPGSPLHF. The DNA of the CDR3 is TGCAGCGTTGAAGACTCGCCCGGTTCACCCCTCCACTTT.

The chain is built from TRBV5-5 and TRBJ2-2, with D tentatively TRBD2 (6 bases). With 4 bases removed from V and 3 bases from J, the gap between germline ends came to 22 bases. Germline V CDR1 and CDR2: SGHKS, YYEKEE (reference sequence). CDR3 length: 18 amino acids. The chain's CDR3 is CASSPTGTALPHTGELFF. CDR3 nucleotide sequence: TGTGCCAGCAGCCCCACTGGGACTGCCTTGCCTCACACCGGGGAGCTGTTTTTT.

The count of this clone is one. The chain uses TRBV5-6 and TRBJ2-1, with D possibly TRBD1 on 5 matching bases. V dropped 2 bases and J dropped 7 bases, with 7 bases sitting between them. Germline lookup yields CDR1 SGHDT and CDR2 YYEEEE. This CDR3 comprises 12 residues. The CDR3 sequence is CASSFTGNEQFF. DNA of the CDR3: TGTGCCAGCAGCTTTACAGGAAATGAGCAGTTCTTC.

V gene TRBV10-2 combines with J gene TRBJ1-2; D possibly corresponds to TRBD1 (6 bases). Germline lookup yields CDR1 WSHSY and CDR2 SAAADI. V was pared by 3 bases and J by 3 bases, with 23 bases between. CDR3 length: 18 residues. The CDR3 DNA reads as TGCGCCAGCAGTGATATTGTTGGGCGGACAGCTACACACTATGGCTACACCTTC. The encoded protein is CASSDIVGRTATHYGYTF.

The count of this clone is one. The chain couples TRBV9 to TRBJ1-6; possible D gene TRBD1, 6 bases. The CDR3 is 15 amino acids. In germline, CDR1 is SGDLS, CDR2 YYNGEE. V lost 5 bases, J lost 6 bases, and 15 bases lay in between. CDR3 protein: CASSNTGPGNSPLHF. The CDR3 nucleotides read TGTGCCAGCAGTAACACAGGGCCGGGTAATTCACCCCTCCACTTT.

The V and J genes are TRBV6-5 and TRBJ1-3, with a weak D call TRBD1 (6 bases). This CDR3 comprises 15 residues. V was cut by 9 bases and J by 1 base, with 16 bases left in between. The germline CDR1 and CDR2 sequences are MNHEY and SVGAGI. The CDR3 protein is CASRRSTGSGNTIYF. The CDR3 DNA reads as TGTGCCAGTAGGAGAAGTACAGGGTCTGGAAACACCATATATTTT.

The chain joins TRBV5-1 to TRBJ2-2, with TRBD2 matching over 10 bases. Losses at the gene ends were 0 bases for V and 6 bases for J; bases not matched to a gene: 5. Germline V gives CDR1 SGHRS, CDR2 YFSETQ. The CDR3 loop spans 16 amino acids. This CDR3 is CASSLGSSGSPGELFF. The CDR3 coding sequence is TGCGCCAGCAGCTTGGGTTCTAGCGGGAGTCCCGGGGAGCTGTTTTTT.

This chain uses TRBV7-9 with TRBJ2-5, with a possible D match to TRBD2 (6 bases). Germline V gene data show CDR1 as SEHNR and CDR2 as FQNEAQ (reference sequence). The ends were cut back, 6 bases at V and 9 bases at J, with 20 bases in the middle. The CDR3 runs 14 residues. CDR3 bases: TGTGCCAGCAGACTCCTTAGCGGCACTCTTCCCCAGTACTTC. Translation: CASRLLSGTLPQYF.

This clone has a single count. V gene TRBV2 combines with J gene TRBJ1-5; 9 nucleotides line up with TRBD1. The CDR3 is made up of 14 amino acids. The V gene's germline CDR1 is SNHLY and CDR2 FYNNEI. V shed 6 bases and J 7 bases; nucleotides not matched to a gene: 7. CDR3 loop: CASRLDRGGQPQHF. The DNA for the CDR3 is TGTGCCAGCAGGCTCGACAGGGGGGGACAGCCCCAGCATTTT.

The CDR3: CATSLADTQYF. CDR3 DNA sequence: TGTGCCACCTCTTTAGCAGATACGCAGTATTTT. This chain uses TRBV28 with TRBJ2-3; D uncertain. The CDR3 has 11 residues. Trimming stripped 10 bases from V and 4 bases from J, with 9 bases between. Germline CDR1 is MDHEN and CDR2 is SYDVKM.